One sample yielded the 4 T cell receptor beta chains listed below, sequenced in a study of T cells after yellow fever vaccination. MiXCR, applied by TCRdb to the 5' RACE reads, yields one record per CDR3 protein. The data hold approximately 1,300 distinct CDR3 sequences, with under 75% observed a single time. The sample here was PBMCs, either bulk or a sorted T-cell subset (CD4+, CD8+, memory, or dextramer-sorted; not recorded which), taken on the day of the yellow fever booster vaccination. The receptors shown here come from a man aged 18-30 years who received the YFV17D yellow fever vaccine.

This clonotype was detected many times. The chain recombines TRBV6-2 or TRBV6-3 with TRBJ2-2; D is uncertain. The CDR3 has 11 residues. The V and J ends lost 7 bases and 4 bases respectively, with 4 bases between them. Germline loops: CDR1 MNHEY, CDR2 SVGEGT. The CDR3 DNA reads TGTGCCAGCACCTCCACCGGGGAGCTGTTTTTT. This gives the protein CASTSTGELFF.

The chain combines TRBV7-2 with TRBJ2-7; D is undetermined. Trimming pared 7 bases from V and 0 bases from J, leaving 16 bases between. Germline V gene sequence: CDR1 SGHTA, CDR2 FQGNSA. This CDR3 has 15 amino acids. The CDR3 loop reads CASILGTAGSYEQYF. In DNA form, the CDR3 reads TGTGCCAGCATTCTAGGCACGGCCGGCTCCTACGAGCAGTACTTC.

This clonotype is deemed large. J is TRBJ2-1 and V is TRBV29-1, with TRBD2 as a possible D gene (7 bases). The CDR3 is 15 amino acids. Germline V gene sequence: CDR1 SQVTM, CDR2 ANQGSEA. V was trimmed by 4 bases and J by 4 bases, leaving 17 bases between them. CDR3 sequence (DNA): TGCAGCGTTGGAGGGGGGGCTCTATCTTACAATGAGCAGTTCTTC. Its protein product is CSVGGGALSYNEQFF.

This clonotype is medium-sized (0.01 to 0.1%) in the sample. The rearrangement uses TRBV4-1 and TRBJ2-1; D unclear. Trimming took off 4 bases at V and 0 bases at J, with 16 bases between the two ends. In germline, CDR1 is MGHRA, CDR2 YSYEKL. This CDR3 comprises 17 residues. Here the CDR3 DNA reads TGCGCCAGCAGCCCTGACCGTACCTATGACTCCTACAATGAGCAGTTCTTC. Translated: CASSPDRTYDSYNEQFF.